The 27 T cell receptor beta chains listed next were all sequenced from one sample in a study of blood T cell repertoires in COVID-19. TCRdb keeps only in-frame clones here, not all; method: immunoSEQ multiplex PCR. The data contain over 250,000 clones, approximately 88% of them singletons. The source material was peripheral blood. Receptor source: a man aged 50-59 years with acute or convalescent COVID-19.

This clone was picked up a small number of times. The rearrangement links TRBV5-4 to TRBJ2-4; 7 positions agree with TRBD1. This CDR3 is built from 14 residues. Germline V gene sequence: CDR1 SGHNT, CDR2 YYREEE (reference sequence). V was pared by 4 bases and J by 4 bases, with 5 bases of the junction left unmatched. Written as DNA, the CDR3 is TGTGCCAGCAGCCCAGGGACAGATAAAAACATTCAGTACTTC. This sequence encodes CASSPGTDKNIQYF. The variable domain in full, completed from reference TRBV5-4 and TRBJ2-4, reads ETGVTQSPTHLIKTRGQQVTLRCSSQSGHNTVSWYQQALGQGPQFIFQYYREEENGRGNFPPRFSGLQFPNYSSELNVNALELDDSALYLCASSPGTDKNIQYFGAGTRLSVL.

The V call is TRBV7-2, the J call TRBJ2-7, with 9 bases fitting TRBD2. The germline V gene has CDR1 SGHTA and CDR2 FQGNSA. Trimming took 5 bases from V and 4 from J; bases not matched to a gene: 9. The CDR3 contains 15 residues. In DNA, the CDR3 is TGTGCCAGCAGCCGTACCGGGACTAGCATGTACGAGCAGTACTTC. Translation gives CASSRTGTSMYEQYF.

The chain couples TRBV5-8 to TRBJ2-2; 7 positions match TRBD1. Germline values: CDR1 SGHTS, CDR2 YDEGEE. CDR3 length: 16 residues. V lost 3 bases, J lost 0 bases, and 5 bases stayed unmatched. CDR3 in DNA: TGTGCCAGCAGCTGGGGGACAGCCGCGAACACCGGGGAGCTGTTTTTT. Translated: CASSWGTAANTGELFF.

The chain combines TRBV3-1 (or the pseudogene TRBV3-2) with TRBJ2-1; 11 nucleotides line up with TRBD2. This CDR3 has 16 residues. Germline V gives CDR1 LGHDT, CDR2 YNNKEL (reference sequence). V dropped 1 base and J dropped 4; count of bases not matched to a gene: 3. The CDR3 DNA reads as TGTGCCAGCAGCCAAGGGGTAGCGGGGGGGTACAATGAGCAGTTCTTC. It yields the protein CASSQGVAGGYNEQFF.

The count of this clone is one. The CDR3 sequence is CASNNRGRATEAFF. Here the CDR3 DNA reads TGTGCCAGCAATAACAGGGGGAGGGCCACTGAAGCTTTCTTT. The chain links TRBV6-5 to TRBJ1-1, with 8 bases identical to TRBD1. Trimming cost V 7 bases and J 4 bases; bases outside gene matches: 8. CDR1 MNHEY and CDR2 SVGAGI come from the germline V gene. The CDR3 has 14 amino acids.

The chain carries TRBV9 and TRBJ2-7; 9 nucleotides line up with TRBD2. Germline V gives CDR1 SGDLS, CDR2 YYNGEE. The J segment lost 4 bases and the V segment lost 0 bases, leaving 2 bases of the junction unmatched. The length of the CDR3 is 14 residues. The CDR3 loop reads CASSVGLAVYEQYF. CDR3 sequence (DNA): TGTGCCAGCAGCGTAGGACTAGCGGTTTACGAGCAGTACTTC.

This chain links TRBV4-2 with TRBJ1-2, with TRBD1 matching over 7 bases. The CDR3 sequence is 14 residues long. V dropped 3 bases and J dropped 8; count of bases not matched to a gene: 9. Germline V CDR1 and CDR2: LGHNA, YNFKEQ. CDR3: CASSHPRGAGGYTF. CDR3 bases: TGTGCCAGCAGCCACCCCAGGGGGGCCGGGGGCTACACCTTC.

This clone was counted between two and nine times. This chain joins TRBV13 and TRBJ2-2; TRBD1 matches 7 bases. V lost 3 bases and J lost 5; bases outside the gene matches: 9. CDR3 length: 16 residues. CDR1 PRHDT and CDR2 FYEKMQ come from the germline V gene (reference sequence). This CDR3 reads CASSFRQGGETGELFF. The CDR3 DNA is TGTGCCAGCAGCTTTCGACAGGGTGGGGAGACCGGGGAGCTGTTTTTT.

The CDR3 protein is CAWSVGTGYGYTF. For the CDR3, the DNA is TGTGCCTGGAGTGTAGGGACAGGTTATGGCTACACCTTC. The chain carries TRBV30 and TRBJ1-2; 8 nucleotides agree with TRBD1. V dropped 0 bases and J dropped 5; count of bases not matched to a gene: 2. The V gene's germline CDR1 is GTSNPN and CDR2 SVGIG (reference sequence). This CDR3 has 13 amino acids.

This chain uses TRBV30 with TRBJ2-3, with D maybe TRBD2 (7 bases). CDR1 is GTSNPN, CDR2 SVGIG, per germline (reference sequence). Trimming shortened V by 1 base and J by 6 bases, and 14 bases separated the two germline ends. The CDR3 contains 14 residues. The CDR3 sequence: CAWSGGGGADTQYF. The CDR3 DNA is TGTGCCTGGAGTGGTGGGGGGGGCGCGGATACGCAGTATTTT.

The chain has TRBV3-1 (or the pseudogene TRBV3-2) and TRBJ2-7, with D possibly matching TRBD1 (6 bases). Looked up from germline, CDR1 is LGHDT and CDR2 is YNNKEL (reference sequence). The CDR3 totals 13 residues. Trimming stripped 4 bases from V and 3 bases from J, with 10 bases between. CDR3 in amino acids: CASSRTEGYEQYF. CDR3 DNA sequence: TGTGCCAGCAGCCGGACAGAGGGCTACGAGCAGTACTTC.

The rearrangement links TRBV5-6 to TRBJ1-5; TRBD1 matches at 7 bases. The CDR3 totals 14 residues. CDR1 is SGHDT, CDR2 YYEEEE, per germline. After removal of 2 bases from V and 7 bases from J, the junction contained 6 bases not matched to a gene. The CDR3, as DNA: TGTGCCAGCAGCTTTGCACAGGGGTTGCAGCCCCAGCATTTT. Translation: CASSFAQGLQPQHF.

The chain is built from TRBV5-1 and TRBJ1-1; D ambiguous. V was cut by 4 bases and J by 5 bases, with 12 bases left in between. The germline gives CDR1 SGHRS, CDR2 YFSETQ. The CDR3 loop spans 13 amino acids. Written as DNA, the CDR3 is TGCGCCAGCAGCCTCTCTGGGGAGACTGAAGCTTTCTTT. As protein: CASSLSGETEAFF.

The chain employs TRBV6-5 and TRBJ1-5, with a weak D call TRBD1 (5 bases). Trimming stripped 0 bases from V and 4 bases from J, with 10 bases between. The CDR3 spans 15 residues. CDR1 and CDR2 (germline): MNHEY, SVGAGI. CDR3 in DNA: TGTGCCAGCAGTTACTCGGGGGGGAGGAATCAGCCCCAGCATTTT. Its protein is CASSYSGGRNQPQHF.

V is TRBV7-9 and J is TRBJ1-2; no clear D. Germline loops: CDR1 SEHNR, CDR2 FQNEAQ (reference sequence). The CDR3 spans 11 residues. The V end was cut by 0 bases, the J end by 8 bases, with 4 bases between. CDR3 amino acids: CASSLAEGYTF. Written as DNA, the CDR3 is TGTGCCAGCAGCTTAGCCGAGGGCTACACCTTC.

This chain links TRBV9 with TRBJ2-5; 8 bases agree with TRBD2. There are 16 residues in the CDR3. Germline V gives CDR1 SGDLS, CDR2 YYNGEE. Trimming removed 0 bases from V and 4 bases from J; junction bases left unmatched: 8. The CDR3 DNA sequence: TGTGCCAGCAGCGTAGGCGGGGGGCGAGGGGTAGAGACCCAGTACTTC. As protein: CASSVGGGRGVETQYF.

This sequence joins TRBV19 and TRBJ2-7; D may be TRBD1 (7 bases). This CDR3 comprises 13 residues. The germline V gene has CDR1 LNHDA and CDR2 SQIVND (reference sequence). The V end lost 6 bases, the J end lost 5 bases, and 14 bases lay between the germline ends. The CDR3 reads CASRLQGGNEQYF. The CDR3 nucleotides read TGTGCCAGTAGGCTTCAGGGGGGCAACGAGCAGTACTTC.

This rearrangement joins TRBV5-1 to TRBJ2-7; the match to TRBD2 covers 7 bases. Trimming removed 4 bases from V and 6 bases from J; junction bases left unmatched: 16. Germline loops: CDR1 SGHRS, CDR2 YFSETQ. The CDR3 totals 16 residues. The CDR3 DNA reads TGCGCCAGCAGCCCGGATGACGGTGGGGGGGTTGGCGAGCAGTACTTC. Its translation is CASSPDDGGGVGEQYF. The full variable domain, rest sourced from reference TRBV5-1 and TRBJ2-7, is KAGVTQTPRYLIKTRGQQVTLSCSPISGHRSVSWYQQTPGQGLQFLFEYFSETQRNKGNFPGRFSGRQFSNSRSEMNVSTLELGDSALYLCASSPDDGGGVGEQYFGPGTRLTVT.

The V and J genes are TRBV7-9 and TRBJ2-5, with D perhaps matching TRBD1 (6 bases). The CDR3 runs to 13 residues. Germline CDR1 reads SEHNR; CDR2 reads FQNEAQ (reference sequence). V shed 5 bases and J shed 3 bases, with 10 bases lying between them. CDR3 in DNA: TGTGCCAGCAGCCAGGACAGCAAAGAGACCCAGTACTTC. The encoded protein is CASSQDSKETQYF.

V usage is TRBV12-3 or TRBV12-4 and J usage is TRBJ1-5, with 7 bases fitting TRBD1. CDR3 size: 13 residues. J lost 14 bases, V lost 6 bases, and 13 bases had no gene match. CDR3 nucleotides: TGTGCCAGCAGGCCTTCCGGGACAGCTAGTAAGCATTTT. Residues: CASRPSGTASKHF.

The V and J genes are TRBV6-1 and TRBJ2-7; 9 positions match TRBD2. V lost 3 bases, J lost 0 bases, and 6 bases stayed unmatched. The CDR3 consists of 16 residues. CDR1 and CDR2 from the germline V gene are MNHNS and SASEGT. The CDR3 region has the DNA TGTGCCAGCAGTGAGGGTCTAGCGGGGTTCTCCTACGAGCAGTACTTC. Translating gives CASSEGLAGFSYEQYF.

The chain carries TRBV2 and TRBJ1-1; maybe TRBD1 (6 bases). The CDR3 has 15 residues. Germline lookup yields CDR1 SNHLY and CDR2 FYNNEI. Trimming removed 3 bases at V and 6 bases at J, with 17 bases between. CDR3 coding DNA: TGTGCCAGCAGTGAGTTGCAGGGGATTGGTTCTGAAGCTTTCTTT. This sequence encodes CASSELQGIGSEAFF. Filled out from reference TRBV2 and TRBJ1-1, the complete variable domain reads EPEVTQTPSHQVTQMGQEVILRCVPISNHLYFYWYRQILGQKVEFLVSFYNNEISEKSEIFDDQFSVERPDGSNFTLKIRSTKLEDSAMYFCASSELQGIGSEAFFGQGTRLTVV.

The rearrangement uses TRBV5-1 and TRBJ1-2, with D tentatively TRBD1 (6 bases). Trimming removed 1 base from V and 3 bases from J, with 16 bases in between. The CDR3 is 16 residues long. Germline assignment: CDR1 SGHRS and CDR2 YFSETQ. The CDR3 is CASSLMPGTLDYGYTF. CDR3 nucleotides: TGCGCCAGCAGCTTGATGCCCGGGACACTGGACTATGGCTACACCTTC.

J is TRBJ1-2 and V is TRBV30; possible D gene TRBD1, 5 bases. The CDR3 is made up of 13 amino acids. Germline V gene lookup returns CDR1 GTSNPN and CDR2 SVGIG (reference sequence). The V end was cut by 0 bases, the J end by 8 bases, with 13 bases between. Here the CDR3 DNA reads TGTGCCTGGAGTGTAGGAGGGGACGGCGGCTACACCTTC. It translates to CAWSVGGDGGYTF.

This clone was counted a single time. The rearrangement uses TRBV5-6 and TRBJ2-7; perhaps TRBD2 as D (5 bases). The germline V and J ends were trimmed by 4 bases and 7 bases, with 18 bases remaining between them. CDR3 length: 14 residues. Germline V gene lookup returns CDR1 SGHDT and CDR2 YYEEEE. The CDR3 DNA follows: TGTGCCAGCAGCCCACGATCAACCTGGAGGGAGCAGTACTTC. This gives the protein CASSPRSTWREQYF. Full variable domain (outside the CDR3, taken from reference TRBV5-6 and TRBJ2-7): DAGVTQSPTHLIKTRGQQVTLRCSPKSGHDTVSWYQQALGQGPQFIFQYYEEEERQRGNFPDRFSGHQFPNYSSELNVNALLLGDSALYLCASSPRSTWREQYFGPGTRLTVT.

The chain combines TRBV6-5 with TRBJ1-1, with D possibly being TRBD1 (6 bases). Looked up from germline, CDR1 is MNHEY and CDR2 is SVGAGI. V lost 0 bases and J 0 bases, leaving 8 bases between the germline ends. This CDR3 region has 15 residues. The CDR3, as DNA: TGTGCCAGCAGTTACTCGTCAGGGGTGAACACTGAAGCTTTCTTT. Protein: CASSYSSGVNTEAFF.

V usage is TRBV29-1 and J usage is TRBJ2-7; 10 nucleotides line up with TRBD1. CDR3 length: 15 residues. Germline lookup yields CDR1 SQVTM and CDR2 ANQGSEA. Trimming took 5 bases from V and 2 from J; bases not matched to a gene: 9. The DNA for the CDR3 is TGCAGCGTTACGGGTGACAGGGGGCTTGCCTACGAGCAGTACTTC. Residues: CSVTGDRGLAYEQYF.